The 6 T cell receptor beta chains presented below share a single source sample, sequenced in a study of cytomegalovirus exposure and HLA in healthy donors. PCR primers comprised 60 Vbeta and 13 Jbeta primers. Only in-frame clones appear in the TCRdb table, and some are missing; sequencing was by immunoSEQ multiplex PCR. The sample carries 150,000 to 200,000 clones, about four fifths recorded once. The sequenced material came from PBMCs. The receptors come from a woman in her forties or fifties in good health and CMV-seronegative.

This clone was counted a few times. The rearrangement links TRBV29-1 to TRBJ2-7; 10 bases are a match to TRBD1. After removal of 0 bases from V and 3 bases from J, the junction contained 5 bases not matched to a gene. CDR3 size: 15 residues. Germline assignment: CDR1 SQVTM and CDR2 ANQGSEA. The CDR3 bases are TGCAGCGTTGAAGATTGGGACAGGGGATTCTACGAGCAGTACTTC. Translation: CSVEDWDRGFYEQYF.

The chain joins TRBV18 to TRBJ2-7, with 9 bases lining up with TRBD1. In germline, CDR1 is KGHSH, CDR2 LQKENI. The CDR3 extends over 14 amino acids. After removal of 3 bases from V and 1 base from J, the junction contained 1 base not matched to a gene. CDR3 DNA sequence: TGTGCCAGCTCACCGGGACAGGGATCCTACGAGCAGTACTTC. Protein product: CASSPGQGSYEQYF.

This clone was observed a single time. The chain links TRBV7-9 to TRBJ2-7, with 9 bases identical to TRBD1. The CDR3 totals 16 residues. With 5 bases clipped from V and 0 bases from J, the junction kept 8 bases outside the gene matches. Germline CDR1 SEHNR, CDR2 FQNEAQ (reference sequence). CDR3 sequence reads: CASSPPGQGFSYEQYF. DNA for the CDR3: TGTGCCAGCAGCCCGCCGGGACAGGGATTCTCCTACGAGCAGTACTTC.

V gene TRBV6-5 combines with J gene TRBJ2-1; D may be TRBD2 (6 bases). The ends were cut back, 1 base at V and 2 bases at J, with 12 bases in the middle. The CDR3 loop spans 16 amino acids. Germline V lookup: CDR1 MNHEY, CDR2 SVGAGI. Written as DNA, the CDR3 is TGTGCCAGCAGTTACTTTCTTAGCGGCACCTACAATGAGCAGTTCTTC. Its protein product is CASSYFLSGTYNEQFF.

This chain joins TRBV6-1 and TRBJ1-2; maybe TRBD1 (5 bases). The V gene lost 5 bases and the J gene lost 6 bases, with 16 bases spanning the gap. The germline V gene encodes CDR1 MNHNS and CDR2 SASEGT. This CDR3 has 14 residues. CDR3 loop: CASSRGEDGNGYTF. CDR3 nucleotides: TGTGCCAGCAGTAGAGGGGAGGACGGTAATGGCTACACCTTC.

This clone is a singleton in its sample. The chain couples TRBV27 to TRBJ1-1, with TRBD1 as a possible D gene (6 bases). The V gene lost 3 bases and the J gene lost 6 bases, with 17 bases spanning the gap. The CDR3 is 15 amino acids. Germline V gene data show CDR1 as MNHEY and CDR2 as SMNVEV (reference sequence). CDR3 loop: CASSLATRGRPEAFF. The CDR3 DNA reads as TGTGCCAGCAGTTTGGCAACCAGGGGTAGGCCTGAAGCTTTCTTT.